The sequence of this TCR beta chain was determined in a study of cytomegalovirus exposure and HLA in healthy donors. A multiplex PCR was run with 60 Vbeta primers and 13 Jbeta primers. Measured with immunoSEQ multiplex PCR; TCRdb has only the in-frame clones, and not every one. This sample has fewer than 150,000 clones, with 73% found just once. Study-level results: What a later analysis showed was that several of the most significant clusters appeared linked to common viral pathogens. Analysis performed later showed TCR beta chains linked to HLA being more clonally expanded than equally common others.

The CDR3 runs to 11 residues. CDR1 is SGHRS and CDR2 is YFSETQ in the germline V gene. Concerning this clone itself: Its antigen remains unknown. At one of its ends the junction is not consistent with the germline gene, which may arise from a read error.

The source is a woman aged 40-49 years in good health and CMV-seronegative. The sample taken for sequencing was PBMCs. The chain employs TRBV5-1 and TRBJ1-2; perhaps TRBD1 as D (5 bases). CDR3 coding DNA: TGCGCCAGCGGCTTGGGGCAGGGCTACACCTTC. Translation: CASGLGQGYTF.